The next 29 T cell receptor beta chains were all read from a single sample in a study of response to subunit inactivated influenza vaccine. TCRdb ran MiXCR on the RT-PCR reads and lists one entry per CDR3 protein. Of 450,000 to 500,000 distinct CDR3 sequences listed, over 9.5% are singletons. This specimen was PBMCs from blood, taken 35 to 45 days after vaccination. The origin of the receptors is a man between 50 and 59 years old who received an inactivated influenza vaccine.

This clonotype has a handful of counts. The V gene is TRBV5-1, the J gene TRBJ2-7; 7 bases are a match to TRBD1. J lost 3 bases, V lost 9 bases, and 6 bases had no gene match. This CDR3 is 12 amino acids long. The germline CDR1 and CDR2 sequences are SGHRS and YFSETQ. The CDR3 sequence is CANPGQHYEQYF. Here the CDR3 DNA reads TGCGCCAACCCGGGACAGCACTACGAGCAGTACTTC.

This chain connects TRBV12-3 or TRBV12-4 to TRBJ2-1; the match to TRBD2 covers 8 bases. Trimming cost V 5 bases and J 2 bases; bases outside gene matches: 8. The CDR3 spans 16 residues. The CDR3 loop reads CASSLLAGYPYNEQFF. CDR3 sequence (DNA): TGTGCCAGCAGTCTCCTAGCGGGTTACCCCTACAATGAGCAGTTCTTC.

This clonotype was counted between two and nine times. The V and J genes are TRBV5-1 and TRBJ2-1, with D unresolved. The CDR3 runs 15 residues. In germline, CDR1 is SGHRS, CDR2 YFSETQ. The V and J ends lost 0 bases and 0 bases respectively, with 7 bases between them. The CDR3 DNA follows: TGCGCCAGCAGCTTGGAGTACAGCTCCTACAATGAGCAGTTCTTC. Encoded protein: CASSLEYSSYNEQFF.

In this sample, this clonotype turned up a few times. Written as DNA, the CDR3 is TGTGCCAGCAGTCGGGACCGTTTTGGCCAAGAGACCCAGTACTTC. Translation gives CASSRDRFGQETQYF. The chain has TRBV6-1 and TRBJ2-5, with D perhaps TRBD1 or TRBD2 (5 bases each). The length of the CDR3 is 15 residues. Trimming shortened V by 5 bases and J by 1 base, and 14 bases separated the two germline ends. Germline V gene lookup returns CDR1 MNHNS and CDR2 SASEGT.

This clonotype was seen a handful of times. This chain uses TRBV27 with TRBJ2-2; 7 positions agree with TRBD2. V was clipped by 3 bases and J by 7 bases; unmatched bases: 2. Germline loops: CDR1 MNHEY, CDR2 SMNVEV (reference sequence). CDR3 length: 13 amino acids. The CDR3 sequence is CASSFQRDGELFF. DNA for the CDR3: TGTGCCAGCAGTTTCCAGCGGGACGGGGAGCTGTTTTTT.

This clonotype was seen more than once but under ten times. This sequence joins TRBV7-8 and TRBJ2-7; 9 nucleotides align to TRBD1. The V gene end was trimmed by 0 bases and the J gene end by 3 bases; junction bases not matched to a gene: 3. This CDR3 spans 15 amino acids. Per the germline V gene, CDR1 is SGHVS and CDR2 is FQNEAQ. In nucleotides, the CDR3 is TGTGCCAGCAGCTTAGCCGAGGACAGGGGCTACGAGCAGTACTTC. Encoded protein: CASSLAEDRGYEQYF.

This clonotype has at least ten counts. This chain joins TRBV12-3 or TRBV12-4 and TRBJ2-7; the match to TRBD2 covers 11 bases. This CDR3 region has 16 residues. The junction had 9 bases not matched to a gene; V was cut back by 4 bases and J by 4 bases. CDR3 residues: CASSSFTSGSLYEQYF. CDR3 DNA: TGTGCCAGCAGTTCATTTACTAGCGGGAGTTTGTACGAGCAGTACTTC.

Only a few counts were recorded for this clonotype. The V gene is TRBV7-3, the J gene TRBJ2-3, with D unresolved. The CDR3 is 13 amino acids. V was cut by 5 bases and J by 2 bases, with 8 bases left in between. The germline V gene has CDR1 SGHTA and CDR2 FQGTGA. This chain's CDR3 is CASSLLYTDTQYF. The CDR3 DNA is TGTGCCAGCAGCCTACTATACACAGATACGCAGTATTTT.

The chain employs TRBV9 and TRBJ2-1; no clear D. Germline V gene lookup returns CDR1 SGDLS and CDR2 YYNGEE. This CDR3 is 14 amino acids long. V lost 0 bases, J lost 4 bases, and 8 bases lay in between. In nucleotides, the CDR3 is TGTGCCAGCAGCGTAGACACAGATTACAATGAGCAGTTCTTC. This codes for CASSVDTDYNEQFF.

This clonotype was counted between two and nine times. The chain recombines TRBV28 with TRBJ2-7, with 8 bases aligning to TRBD1. Germline trimming cut 5 bases from V and 3 bases from J; bases unmatched to any gene: 12. The CDR3 loop spans 16 amino acids. Germline CDR1 and CDR2: MDHEN and SYDVKM. CDR3 bases: TGTGCCAGCAGTCAGGGGGCGTACTCGGCCTACTACGAGCAGTACTTC. Translating gives CASSQGAYSAYYEQYF.

The CDR3 protein is CASSPSVYSPLHF. As DNA, the CDR3 is TGTGCCAGCAGCCCAAGTGTGTACTCACCCCTCCACTTT. V usage is TRBV6-1 and J usage is TRBJ1-6, with unresolved D. Trimming removed 6 bases at V and 10 bases at J, with 13 bases between. The CDR3 spans 13 residues. Germline V gene data show CDR1 as MNHNS and CDR2 as SASEGT.

This clonotype came up a few times. CDR3 bases: TGTGCCAGCAGCCCCCGAACAAACACCGGGGAGCTGTTTTTT. Its translation: CASSPRTNTGELFF. The J gene is TRBJ2-2, the V gene TRBV7-2; D gene ambiguous. V lost 5 bases, J lost 2 bases, and 9 bases lay in between. Germline V gene data show CDR1 as SGHTA and CDR2 as FQGNSA. CDR3 size: 14 residues.

This clonotype was recorded a few times. The rearrangement joins TRBV10-3 to TRBJ2-1, with 7 bases that match TRBD2. This CDR3 region has 15 residues. Germline V lookup: CDR1 ENHRY, CDR2 SYGVKD. With V trimmed by 3 bases and J by 3 bases, 5 bases remained unmatched. CDR3 nucleotide sequence: TGTGCCATCAGTGACGGGCAGCGGGACTACAATGAGCAGTTCTTC. This gives the protein CAISDGQRDYNEQFF.

The chain employs TRBV10-3 and TRBJ2-1, with TRBD2 as a possible D gene (6 bases). The length of the CDR3 is 15 residues. Between the trimmed V and J ends, which lost 5 bases and 0 bases, there was a span of 11 bases. Germline loops: CDR1 ENHRY, CDR2 SYGVKD. The CDR3 bases are TGTGCCATCAGTTTAGCGGTGAGCTCCTACAATGAGCAGTTCTTC. Translating it yields CAISLAVSSYNEQFF.

This sequence joins TRBV7-9 and TRBJ2-7; D not certain. The CDR3 is 13 amino acids. The germline V gene has CDR1 SEHNR and CDR2 FQNEAQ (reference sequence). Trimming shortened V by 10 bases and J by 5 bases, and 18 bases separated the two germline ends. The CDR3 DNA reads as TGTGCCACCAGTCAGGTTAGGTCCAACGAGCAGTACTTC. Amino acid sequence: CATSQVRSNEQYF.

This chain connects TRBV4-3 to TRBJ1-3, with D unclear. V shed 4 bases and J shed 4 bases, with 14 bases lying between them. The CDR3 has 15 residues. Looked up from germline, CDR1 is LGHNA and CDR2 is YSLEER. CDR3 sequence (DNA): TGCGCCAGCAGCCCCCGGACGGGGTCGGGAAACACCATATATTTT. Encoded protein: CASSPRTGSGNTIYF.

There are many counts of this clonotype. This sequence joins TRBV7-2 and TRBJ1-5; D gene uncertain. The V end lost 3 bases, the J end lost 3 bases, and 9 bases lay between the germline ends. Germline assignment: CDR1 SGHTA and CDR2 FQGNSA. The CDR3 consists of 14 residues. The CDR3 here is CASSFSTYNQPQHF. CDR3 DNA: TGTGCCAGCAGCTTCTCTACGTACAATCAGCCCCAGCATTTT.

This clonotype has a handful of counts. The rearrangement joins TRBV6-1 to TRBJ2-7, with 7 bases aligning to TRBD1. V shed 6 bases, J shed 7 bases, and the junction held 9 bases outside the gene matches. This CDR3 has 13 amino acids. Germline V gene sequence: CDR1 MNHNS, CDR2 SASEGT. The CDR3 here is CASSSRQGREQYF. CDR3 DNA sequence: TGTGCCAGCAGCTCTAGACAGGGAAGAGAGCAGTACTTC.

This clonotype occurred a few times. This chain joins TRBV6-1 and TRBJ2-3; D gene unclear. Germline V gene sequence: CDR1 MNHNS, CDR2 SASEGT. V lost 6 bases, J lost 0 bases, and 13 bases lay in between. The CDR3 sequence is 15 residues long. CDR3 DNA: TGTGCCAGCAGCCCCATCGGGTCAAGCACAGATACGCAGTATTTT. Its translation is CASSPIGSSTDTQYF.

This clonotype was seen only a few times. This chain links TRBV12-3 or TRBV12-4 with TRBJ2-7, with D maybe TRBD1 (6 bases). Trimming pared 6 bases from V and 5 bases from J, leaving 14 bases between. The CDR3 totals 13 residues. This CDR3 reads CASRRPGDDEQYF. The CDR3 coding sequence is TGTGCCAGCAGGAGACCAGGGGACGACGAGCAGTACTTC.

This clonotype came up a few times. V gene TRBV29-1 combines with J gene TRBJ1-1, with D hard to call. CDR1 is SQVTM, CDR2 ANQGSEA, per germline. This CDR3 is 13 amino acids long. The V end lost 1 base, the J end lost 1 base, and 7 bases lay between the germline ends. CDR3 in DNA: TGCAGCGTTGAAGTGAGGCGGAACACTGAAGCTTTCTTT. Its protein is CSVEVRRNTEAFF.

This clonotype was recorded many times. The genes are TRBV20-1 and TRBJ2-3; the match to TRBD2 covers 7 bases. CDR3 size: 16 residues. CDR1 and CDR2 (germline): DFQATT, SNEGSKA (reference sequence). The J segment lost 0 bases and the V segment lost 0 bases, leaving 6 bases of the junction unmatched. The CDR3 bases are TGCAGTGCTAGAGATCATGGGCGGGGGAGCACAGATACGCAGTATTTT. Its protein product is CSARDHGRGSTDTQYF.

This clonotype was observed a handful of times. As DNA, the CDR3 is TGTGCCAGCAGCTTATATTCCTCGGCCTCGAAAGAGACCCAGTACTTC. Its translation: CASSLYSSASKETQYF. V usage is TRBV7-9 and J usage is TRBJ2-5, with unresolved D. V was cut by 2 bases and J by 3 bases, with 16 bases left in between. Germline-derived CDR1 and CDR2 are SEHNR and FQNEAQ (reference sequence). The CDR3 sequence is 16 residues long.

This clonotype was observed at least ten times. The chain has TRBV29-1 and TRBJ1-2; TRBD1 is a possible D gene (6 bases). The CDR3 runs 15 residues. CDR1 is SQVTM and CDR2 is ANQGSEA in the germline V gene. Trimming stripped 3 bases from V and 5 bases from J, with 19 bases between. The CDR3 protein is CSVEKGTKGRYGYTF. The CDR3 nucleotides read TGCAGCGTTGAGAAGGGGACAAAGGGTCGGTATGGCTACACCTTC.

This clonotype was seen many times. The chain is built from TRBV10-3 and TRBJ1-1; a possible D gene is TRBD1 (5 bases). Trimming removed 4 bases at V and 2 bases at J, with 11 bases between. Germline V lookup: CDR1 ENHRY, CDR2 SYGVKD. The CDR3 extends over 14 amino acids. CDR3 sequence reads: CAISGPTDNTEAFF. DNA of the CDR3: TGTGCCATCAGTGGCCCGACAGATAACACTGAAGCTTTCTTT.

The V and J genes are TRBV13 and TRBJ2-6; possible D gene TRBD2, 7 bases. The germline V gene has CDR1 PRHDT and CDR2 FYEKMQ (reference sequence). This CDR3 is built from 19 residues. V dropped 3 bases and J dropped 0 bases, with 18 bases sitting between them. The CDR3 loop is CASSFLGGHLNSGANVLTF. The CDR3 bases are TGTGCCAGCAGCTTCTTGGGGGGGCACCTTAACTCTGGGGCCAACGTCCTGACTTTC. Variable domain in full (rest from reference TRBV13 and TRBJ2-6): AAGVIQSPRHLIKEKRETATLKCYPIPRHDTVYWYQQGPGQDPQFLISFYEKMQSDKGSIPDRFSAQQFSDYHSELNMSSLELGDSALYFCASSFLGGHLNSGANVLTFGAGSRLTVL.

This clonotype was observed a few times. The V gene is TRBV30, the J gene TRBJ2-3, with TRBD1 matching 8 bases. Germline CDR1 GTSNPN, CDR2 SVGIG (reference sequence). This CDR3 is 14 amino acids long. The trim removed 5 bases at V and 0 bases at J, leaving 4 bases unmatched. CDR3 in amino acids: CAWDQGASTDTQYF. The CDR3 nucleotides read TGTGCCTGGGATCAGGGGGCAAGCACAGATACGCAGTATTTT.

This clonotype was detected many times. V usage is TRBV7-6 and J usage is TRBJ2-3; D ambiguous. CDR3 length: 14 residues. The V end lost 1 base, the J end lost 0 bases, and 5 bases lay between the germline ends. Germline assignment: CDR1 SGHVS and CDR2 FNYEAQ. Here the CDR3 reads CASSLEHSTDTQYF. CDR3 coding DNA: TGTGCCAGCAGCTTAGAGCACAGCACAGATACGCAGTATTTT.

This clonotype appeared once. The chain has TRBV20-1 and TRBJ1-1; maybe TRBD1 (5 bases). The V end lost 0 bases, the J end lost 4 bases, and 15 bases lay between the germline ends. Germline CDR1 and CDR2: DFQATT and SNEGSKA (reference sequence). The CDR3 runs to 15 residues. The CDR3: CSAREGGAISTEAFF. The CDR3 coding sequence is TGCAGTGCTAGAGAGGGCGGGGCTATTAGCACTGAAGCTTTCTTT.